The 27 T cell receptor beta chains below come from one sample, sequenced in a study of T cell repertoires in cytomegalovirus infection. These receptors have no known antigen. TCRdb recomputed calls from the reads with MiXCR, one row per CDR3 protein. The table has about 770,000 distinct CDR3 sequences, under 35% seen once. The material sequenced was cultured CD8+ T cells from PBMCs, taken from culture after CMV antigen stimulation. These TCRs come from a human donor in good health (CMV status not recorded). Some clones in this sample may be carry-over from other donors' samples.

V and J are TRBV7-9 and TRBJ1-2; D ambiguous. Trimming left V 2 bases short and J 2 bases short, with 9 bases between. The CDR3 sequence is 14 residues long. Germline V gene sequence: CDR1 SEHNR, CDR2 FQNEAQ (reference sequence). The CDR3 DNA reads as TGTGCCAGCAGCTTACTTGACTTCAACTATGGCTACACCTTC. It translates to CASSLLDFNYGYTF.

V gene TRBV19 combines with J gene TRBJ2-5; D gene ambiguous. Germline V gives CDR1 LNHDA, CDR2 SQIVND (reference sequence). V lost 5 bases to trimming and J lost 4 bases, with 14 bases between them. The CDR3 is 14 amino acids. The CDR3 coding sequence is TGTGCCAGTAGTCACAGACGAGGCCCAGAGACCCAGTACTTC. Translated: CASSHRRGPETQYF.

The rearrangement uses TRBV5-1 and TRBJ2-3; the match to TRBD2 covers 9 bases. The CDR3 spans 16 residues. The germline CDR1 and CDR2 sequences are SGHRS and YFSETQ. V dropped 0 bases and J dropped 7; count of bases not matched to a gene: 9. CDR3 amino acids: CASSLAPSGVENTQYF. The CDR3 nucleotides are TGCGCCAGCAGCTTGGCCCCTAGCGGGGTTGAAAATACGCAGTATTTT.

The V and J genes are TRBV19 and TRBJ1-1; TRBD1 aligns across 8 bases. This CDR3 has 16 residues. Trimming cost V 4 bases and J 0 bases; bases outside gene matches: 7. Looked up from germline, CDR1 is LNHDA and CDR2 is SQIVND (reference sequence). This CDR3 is CASSTHPGGLNTEAFF. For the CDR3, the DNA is TGTGCCAGTAGTACCCACCCAGGGGGCCTGAACACTGAAGCTTTCTTT.

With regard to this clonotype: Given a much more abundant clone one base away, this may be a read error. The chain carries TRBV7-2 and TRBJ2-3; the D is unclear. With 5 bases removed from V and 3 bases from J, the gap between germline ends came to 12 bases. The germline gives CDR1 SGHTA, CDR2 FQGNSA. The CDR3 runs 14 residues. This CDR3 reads CASSVKPRTDTQYF. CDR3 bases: TGTGCCAGCAGCGTCAAGCCGCGGACAGATACGCAGTATTTT.

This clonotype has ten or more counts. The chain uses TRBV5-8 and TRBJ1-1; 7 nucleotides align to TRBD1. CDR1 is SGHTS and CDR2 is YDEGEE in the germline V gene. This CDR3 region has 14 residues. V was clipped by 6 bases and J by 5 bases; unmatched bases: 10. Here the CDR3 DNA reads TGTGCCAGCATCTCATTGGGGACAGAGACTGAAGCTTTCTTT. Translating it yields CASISLGTETEAFF.

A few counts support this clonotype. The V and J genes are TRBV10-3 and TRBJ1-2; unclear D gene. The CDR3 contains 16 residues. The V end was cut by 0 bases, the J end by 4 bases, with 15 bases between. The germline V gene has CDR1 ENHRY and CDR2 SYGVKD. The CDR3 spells CAISESRNLSIYGYTF. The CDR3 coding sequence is TGTGCCATCAGTGAGTCAAGAAACCTAAGCATCTATGGCTACACCTTC.

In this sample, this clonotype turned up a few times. The CDR3 bases are TGTGCCACCGACCGGGGAACCACAGATACGCAGTATTTT. Amino acids: CATDRGTTDTQYF. The V call is TRBV6-6, the J call TRBJ2-3; maybe TRBD2 (5 bases). Looked up from germline, CDR1 is MNHNY and CDR2 is SVGAGI (reference sequence). The germline V and J ends were trimmed by 10 bases and 2 bases, with 13 bases remaining between them. The CDR3 covers 13 residues.

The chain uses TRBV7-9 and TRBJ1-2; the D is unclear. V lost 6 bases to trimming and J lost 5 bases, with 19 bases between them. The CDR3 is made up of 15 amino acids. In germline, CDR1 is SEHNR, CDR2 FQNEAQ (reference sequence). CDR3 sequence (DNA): TGTGCCAGCAGTTCAGCTCCGTCGGCTTTTTATGGCTACACCTTC. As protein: CASSSAPSAFYGYTF.

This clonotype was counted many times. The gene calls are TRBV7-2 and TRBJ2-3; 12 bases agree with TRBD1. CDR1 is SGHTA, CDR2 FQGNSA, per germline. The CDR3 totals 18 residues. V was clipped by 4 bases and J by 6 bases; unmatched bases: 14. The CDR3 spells CASSSPAGDRGLTDTQYF. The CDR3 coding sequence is TGTGCCAGCAGCTCCCCTGCGGGGGACAGGGGGCTAACGGATACGCAGTATTTT.

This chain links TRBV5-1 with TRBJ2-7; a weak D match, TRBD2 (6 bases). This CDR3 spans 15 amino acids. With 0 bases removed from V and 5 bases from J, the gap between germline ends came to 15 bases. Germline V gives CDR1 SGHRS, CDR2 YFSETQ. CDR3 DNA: TGCGCCAGCAGCTTGGGGCGGGGTGAGGGGCACGAGCAGTACTTC. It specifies CASSLGRGEGHEQYF.

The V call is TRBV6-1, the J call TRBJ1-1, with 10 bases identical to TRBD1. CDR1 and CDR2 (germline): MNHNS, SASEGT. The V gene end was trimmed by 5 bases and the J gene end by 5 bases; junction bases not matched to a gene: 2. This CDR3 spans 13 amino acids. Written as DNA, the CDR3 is TGTGCCAGCAGTAAGGGACAGGGGACTGAAGCTTTCTTT. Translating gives CASSKGQGTEAFF.

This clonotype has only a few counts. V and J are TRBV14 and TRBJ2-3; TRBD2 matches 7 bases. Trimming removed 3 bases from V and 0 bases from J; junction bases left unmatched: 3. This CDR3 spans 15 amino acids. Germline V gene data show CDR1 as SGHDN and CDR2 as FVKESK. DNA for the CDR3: TGTGCCAGCAGCCACCACGGGGGGAGCACAGATACGCAGTATTTT. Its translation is CASSHHGGSTDTQYF.

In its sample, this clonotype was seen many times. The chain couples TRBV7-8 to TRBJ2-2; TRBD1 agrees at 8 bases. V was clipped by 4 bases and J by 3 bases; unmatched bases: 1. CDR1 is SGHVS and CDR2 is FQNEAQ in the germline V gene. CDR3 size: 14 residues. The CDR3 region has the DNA TGTGCCAGCAGCTCGACAGGGGACACCGGGGAGCTGTTTTTT. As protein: CASSSTGDTGELFF. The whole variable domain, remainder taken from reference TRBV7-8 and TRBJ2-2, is GAGVSQSPRYKVAKRGQDVALRCDPISGHVSLFWYQQALGQGPEFLTYFQNEAQLDKSGLPSDRFFAERPEGSVSTLKIQRTQQEDSAVYLCASSSTGDTGELFFGEGSRLTVL.

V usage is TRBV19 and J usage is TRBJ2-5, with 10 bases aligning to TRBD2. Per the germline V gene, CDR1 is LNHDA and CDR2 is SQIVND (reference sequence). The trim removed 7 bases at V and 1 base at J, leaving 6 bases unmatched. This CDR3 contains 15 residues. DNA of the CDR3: TGTGCCAGTACCCTTAGCGGGGGGTTCCAAGAGACCCAGTACTTC. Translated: CASTLSGGFQETQYF.

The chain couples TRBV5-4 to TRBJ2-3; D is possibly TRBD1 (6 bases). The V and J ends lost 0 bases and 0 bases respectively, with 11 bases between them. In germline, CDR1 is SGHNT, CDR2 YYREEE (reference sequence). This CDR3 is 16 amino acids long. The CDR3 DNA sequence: TGTGCCAGCAGCTTGGGACAGGCTTCGAGCACAGATACGCAGTATTTT. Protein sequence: CASSLGQASSTDTQYF.

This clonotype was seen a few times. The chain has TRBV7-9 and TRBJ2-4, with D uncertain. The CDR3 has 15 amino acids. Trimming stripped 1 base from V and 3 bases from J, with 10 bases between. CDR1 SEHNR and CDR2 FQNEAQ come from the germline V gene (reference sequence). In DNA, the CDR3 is TGTGCCAGCAGCTTAGAAGTGGGTGGCAAAAACATTCAGTACTTC. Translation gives CASSLEVGGKNIQYF.

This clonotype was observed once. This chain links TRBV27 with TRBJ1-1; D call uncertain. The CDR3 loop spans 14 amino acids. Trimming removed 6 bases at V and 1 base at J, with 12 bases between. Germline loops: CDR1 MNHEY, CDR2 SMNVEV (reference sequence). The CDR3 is CASSRWASNTEAFF. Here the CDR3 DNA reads TGTGCCAGCAGCCGTTGGGCCTCGAACACTGAAGCTTTCTTT.

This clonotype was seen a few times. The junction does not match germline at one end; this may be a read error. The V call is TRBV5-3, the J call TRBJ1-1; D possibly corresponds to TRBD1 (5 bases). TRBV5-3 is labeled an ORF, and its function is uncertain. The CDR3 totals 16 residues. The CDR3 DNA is TGTGCCAGCAGCTTGGAGGGGTTTCTCATGAACACTGAAGCTTTCTTT. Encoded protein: CASSLEGFLMNTEAFF.

The CDR3 DNA reads TGTGCCACTGGGACCTTGAACAGGGGTGGAAAGACCCAGTACTTC. Protein product: CATGTLNRGGKTQYF. The chain carries TRBV19 and TRBJ2-5; 7 positions match TRBD1. CDR1 is LNHDA and CDR2 is SQIVND in the germline V gene (reference sequence). The CDR3 totals 15 residues. J gave up 6 bases and V 10 bases, and 17 bases lay outside the gene matches.

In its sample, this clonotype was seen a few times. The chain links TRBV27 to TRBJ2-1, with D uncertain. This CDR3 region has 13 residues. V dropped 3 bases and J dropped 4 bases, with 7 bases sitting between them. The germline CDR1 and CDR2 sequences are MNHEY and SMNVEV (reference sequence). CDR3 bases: TGTGCCAGCAGTTTTAGGCCTTACAATGAGCAGTTCTTC. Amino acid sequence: CASSFRPYNEQFF.

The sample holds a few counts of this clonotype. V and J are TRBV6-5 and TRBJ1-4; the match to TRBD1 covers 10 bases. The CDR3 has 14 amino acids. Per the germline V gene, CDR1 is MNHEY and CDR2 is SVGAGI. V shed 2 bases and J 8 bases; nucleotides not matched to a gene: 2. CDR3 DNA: TGTGCCAGCAGTTACGGGACAGGGGAAGAAAAACTGTTTTTT. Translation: CASSYGTGEEKLFF.

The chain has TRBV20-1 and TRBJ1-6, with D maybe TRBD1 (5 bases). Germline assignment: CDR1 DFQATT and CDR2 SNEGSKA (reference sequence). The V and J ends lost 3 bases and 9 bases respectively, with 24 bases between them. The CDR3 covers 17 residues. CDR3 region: CSARIDSGPKGSSPLHF. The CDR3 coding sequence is TGCAGTGCTAGGATAGACAGCGGGCCGAAGGGAAGTTCACCCCTCCACTTT.

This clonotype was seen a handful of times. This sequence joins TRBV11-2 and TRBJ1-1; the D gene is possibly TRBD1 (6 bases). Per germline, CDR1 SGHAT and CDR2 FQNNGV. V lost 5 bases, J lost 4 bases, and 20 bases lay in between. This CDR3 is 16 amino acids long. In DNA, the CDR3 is TGTGCCAGCAGCCCTTGGGGGCGGGGGGACCCCACTGAAGCTTTCTTT. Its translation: CASSPWGRGDPTEAFF.

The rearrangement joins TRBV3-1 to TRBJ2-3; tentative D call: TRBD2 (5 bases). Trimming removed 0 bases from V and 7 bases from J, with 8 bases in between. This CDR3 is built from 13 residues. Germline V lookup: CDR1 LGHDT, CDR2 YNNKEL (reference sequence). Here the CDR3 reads CASSQEERHTQYF. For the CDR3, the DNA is TGTGCCAGCAGCCAAGAAGAGCGGCATACGCAGTATTTT.

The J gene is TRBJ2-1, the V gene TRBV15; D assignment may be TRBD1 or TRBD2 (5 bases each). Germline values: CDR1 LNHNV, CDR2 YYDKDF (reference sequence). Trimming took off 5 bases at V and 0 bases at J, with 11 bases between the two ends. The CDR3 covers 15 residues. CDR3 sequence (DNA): TGTGCCACCAGCCGGGACCGGAGCTCCTACAATGAGCAGTTCTTC. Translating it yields CATSRDRSSYNEQFF.

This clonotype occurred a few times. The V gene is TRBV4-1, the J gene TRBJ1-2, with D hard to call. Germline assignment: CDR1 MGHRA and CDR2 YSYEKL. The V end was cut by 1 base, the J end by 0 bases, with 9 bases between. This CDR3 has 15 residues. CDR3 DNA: TGCGCCAGCAGCCAAGTTCTGGGATCTAACTATGGCTACACCTTC. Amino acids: CASSQVLGSNYGYTF.